One sample yielded the 13 T cell receptor beta chains listed below, sequenced in a study of OX40 agonist ivuxolimab in advanced cancers. Assay used: immunoSEQ multiplex PCR; TCRdb lists only in-frame clones, some missing. The sample carries 75,000 to 80,000 clones, 84% recorded once. The sample was CD4+ or CD8+ T cells sorted from blood, taken in a trial of the OX40 agonist ivuxolimab. The origin of the receptors is an adult with an advanced solid tumor such as melanoma, head and neck, liver or kidney cancer.

This clone was detected once. V gene TRBV4-1 combines with J gene TRBJ2-7, with D unclear. CDR1 is MGHRA, CDR2 YSYEKL, per germline. This CDR3 has 13 amino acids. V gave up 0 bases and J gave up 2 bases, with 5 bases separating them. The CDR3 loop is CASSQEVPYEQYF. CDR3 nucleotide sequence: TGCGCCAGCAGCCAAGAGGTTCCCTACGAGCAGTACTTC.

V and J are TRBV5-1 and TRBJ2-1, with TRBD1 matching over 7 bases. V dropped 0 bases and J dropped 0; count of bases not matched to a gene: 9. This CDR3 has 18 amino acids. Per the germline V gene, CDR1 is SGHRS and CDR2 is YFSETQ. Here the CDR3 DNA reads TGCGCCAGCAGCTTGGGCAGATACAGGGGAAGCTCCTACAATGAGCAGTTCTTC. Amino acid sequence: CASSLGRYRGSSYNEQFF.

V and J are TRBV7-3 and TRBJ2-7; possible D gene TRBD2, 6 bases. The ends were cut back, 5 bases at V and 3 bases at J, with 14 bases in the middle. There are 14 residues in the CDR3. Germline-derived CDR1 and CDR2 are SGHTA and FQGTGA. CDR3 loop: CASSLAGPDYEQYF. In DNA, the CDR3 is TGTGCCAGCAGCCTTGCGGGGCCCGACTACGAGCAGTACTTC.

CDR3 sequence (DNA): TGTGCCAGCAGCGCCCGGGACAGGAGGAATGAAAAACTGTTTTTT. This encodes CASSARDRRNEKLFF. The V and J genes are TRBV9 and TRBJ1-4; TRBD1 matches 8 bases. The CDR3 runs 15 residues. The trim removed 3 bases at V and 5 bases at J, leaving 6 bases unmatched. The germline V gene has CDR1 SGDLS and CDR2 YYNGEE.

The V call is TRBV5-1, the J call TRBJ1-4, with a tentative D call TRBD1 (5 bases). Per germline, CDR1 SGHRS and CDR2 YFSETQ. The CDR3 runs 14 residues. V was shortened by 1 base and J by 7 bases, with 11 bases between the two germline ends. In nucleotides, the CDR3 is TGCGCCAGCAGCTTGCAAGGGGCTGGTGAAAAACTGTTTTTT. This translates into CASSLQGAGEKLFF. Looking up the rest from reference TRBV5-1 and TRBJ1-4 gives the full variable domain: KAGVTQTPRYLIKTRGQQVTLSCSPISGHRSVSWYQQTPGQGLQFLFEYFSETQRNKGNFPGRFSGRQFSNSRSEMNVSTLELGDSALYLCASSLQGAGEKLFFGSGTQLSVL.

Here the CDR3 DNA reads TGTGCCATCAGCGACGGGACAGGGCTTCAAGAGACCCAGTACTTC. Translating it yields CAISDGTGLQETQYF. The chain uses TRBV10-3 and TRBJ2-5, with 9 bases identical to TRBD1. The V segment lost 6 bases and the J segment 2 bases; nucleotides outside the gene matches: 7. This CDR3 is 15 amino acids long. The germline CDR1 and CDR2 sequences are ENHRY and SYGVKD.

Points on this clone: An end of the junction differs from the germline gene, which may be a read error. The chain carries TRBV5-1 and TRBJ2-7; D gene unclear. There are 13 residues in the CDR3. CDR1 and CDR2 from the germline V gene are SGHRS and YFSETQ. The CDR3 nucleotides read TGCGCCAGCGGAGACGGCTCCTCCCACGAGCAGTACTTC. It codes for CASGDGSSHEQYF.

CDR3: CASTRLGGAKFYEQYF. CDR3 nucleotides: TGTGCCAGCACCCGCCTGGGGGGCGCAAAGTTTTACGAGCAGTACTTC. The chain has TRBV11-2 and TRBJ2-7, with D possibly called TRBD1 or TRBD2 (6 bases each). CDR3 length: 16 amino acids. With 7 bases removed from V and 4 bases from J, the gap between germline ends came to 23 bases. Germline V gene lookup returns CDR1 SGHAT and CDR2 FQNNGV.

The gene calls are TRBV7-2 and TRBJ2-1, with TRBD1 as a possible D gene (5 bases). Trimming pared 6 bases from V and 12 bases from J, leaving 18 bases between. Germline V gives CDR1 SGHTA, CDR2 FQGNSA. There are 13 residues in the CDR3. For the CDR3, the DNA is TGTGCCAGCAGTTCTGCTGGCAGGGAAGGGCAGTTCTTC. This encodes CASSSAGREGQFF.

In this sample, this clone turned up a few times. The chain has TRBV7-6 and TRBJ2-5; D gene unclear. This CDR3 region has 13 residues. CDR1 is SGHVS and CDR2 is FNYEAQ in the germline V gene. V was pared by 7 bases and J by 2 bases, with 11 bases between. CDR3 nucleotides: TGTGCCAGCACCCCCTGGGGTCAAGAGACCCAGTACTTC. Translating gives CASTPWGQETQYF.

The rearrangement links TRBV7-9 to TRBJ2-1; tentative D call: TRBD2 (6 bases). Deletions cut 3 bases from V and 6 bases from J, with 15 bases between. The germline V gene encodes CDR1 SEHNR and CDR2 FQNEAQ (reference sequence). This CDR3 is built from 15 residues. CDR3 amino acids: CASSFVGEARNEQFF. The CDR3 nucleotides are TGTGCCAGCAGCTTTGTCGGGGAGGCCCGCAATGAGCAGTTCTTC.

This chain joins TRBV2 and TRBJ1-5; 7 nucleotides align to TRBD1. The V segment lost 5 bases and the J segment 7 bases; nucleotides outside the gene matches: 14. This CDR3 comprises 16 residues. CDR1 is SNHLY, CDR2 FYNNEI, per germline. The CDR3 spells CASSRITGVGSQPQHF. As DNA, the CDR3 is TGTGCCAGCAGTCGGATTACAGGGGTGGGAAGCCAGCCCCAGCATTTT.

V usage is TRBV7-9 and J usage is TRBJ2-6, with D possibly being TRBD2 (7 bases). V was clipped by 5 bases and J by 0 bases, with 14 bases between them. The CDR3 runs to 17 residues. The germline V gene has CDR1 SEHNR and CDR2 FQNEAQ (reference sequence). CDR3 amino acids: CASSPRGGGSGANVLTF. The DNA for the CDR3 is TGTGCCAGCAGCCCCCGAGGGGGGGGCTCTGGGGCCAACGTCCTGACTTTC.